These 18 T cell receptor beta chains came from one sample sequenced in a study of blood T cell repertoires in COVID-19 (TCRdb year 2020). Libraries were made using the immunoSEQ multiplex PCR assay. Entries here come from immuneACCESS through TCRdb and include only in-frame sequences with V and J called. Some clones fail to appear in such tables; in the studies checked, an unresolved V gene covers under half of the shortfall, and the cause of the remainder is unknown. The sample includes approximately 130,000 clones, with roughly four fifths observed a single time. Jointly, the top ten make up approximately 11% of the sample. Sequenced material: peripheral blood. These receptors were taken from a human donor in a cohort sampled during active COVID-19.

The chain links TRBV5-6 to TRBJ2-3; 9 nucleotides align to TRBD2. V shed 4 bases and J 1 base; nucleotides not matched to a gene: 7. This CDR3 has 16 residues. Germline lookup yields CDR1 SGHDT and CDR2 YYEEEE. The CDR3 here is CASSPRTSARTDTQYF. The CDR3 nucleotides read TGTGCCAGCAGCCCCCGGACTAGCGCCCGCACAGATACGCAGTATTTT.

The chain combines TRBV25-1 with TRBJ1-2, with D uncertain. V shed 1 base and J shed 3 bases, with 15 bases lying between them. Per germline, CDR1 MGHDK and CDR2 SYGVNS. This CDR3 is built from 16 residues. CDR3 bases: TGTGCCAGCAGTGAATTTTCGTACCCCTCGGACTATGGCTACACCTTC. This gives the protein CASSEFSYPSDYGYTF.

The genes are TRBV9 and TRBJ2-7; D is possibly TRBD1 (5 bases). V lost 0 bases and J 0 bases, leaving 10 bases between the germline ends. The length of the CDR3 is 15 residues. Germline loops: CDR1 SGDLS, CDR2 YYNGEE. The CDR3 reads CASSVGQGVSYEQYF. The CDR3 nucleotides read TGTGCCAGCAGCGTAGGGCAGGGTGTCTCCTACGAGCAGTACTTC.

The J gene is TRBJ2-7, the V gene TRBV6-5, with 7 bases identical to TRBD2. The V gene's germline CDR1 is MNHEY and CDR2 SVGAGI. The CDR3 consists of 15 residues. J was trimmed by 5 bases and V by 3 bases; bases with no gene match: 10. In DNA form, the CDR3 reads TGTGCCAGCAGTTATCGAGCGGGGATCTTTCACGAGCAGTACTTC. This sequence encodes CASSYRAGIFHEQYF.

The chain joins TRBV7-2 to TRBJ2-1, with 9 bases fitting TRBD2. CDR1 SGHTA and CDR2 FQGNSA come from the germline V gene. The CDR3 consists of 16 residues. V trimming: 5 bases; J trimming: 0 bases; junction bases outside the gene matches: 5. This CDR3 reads CASSPSGGNSYNEQFF. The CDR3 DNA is TGTGCCAGCAGCCCGAGCGGGGGGAACTCCTACAATGAGCAGTTCTTC.

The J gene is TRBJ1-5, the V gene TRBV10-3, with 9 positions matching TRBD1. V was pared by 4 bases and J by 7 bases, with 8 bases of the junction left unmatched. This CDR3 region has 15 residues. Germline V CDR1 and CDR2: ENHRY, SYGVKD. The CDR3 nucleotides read TGTGCCATCAGTGGGACAGGGGCGAAGCACCAGCCCCAGCATTTT. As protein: CAISGTGAKHQPQHF.

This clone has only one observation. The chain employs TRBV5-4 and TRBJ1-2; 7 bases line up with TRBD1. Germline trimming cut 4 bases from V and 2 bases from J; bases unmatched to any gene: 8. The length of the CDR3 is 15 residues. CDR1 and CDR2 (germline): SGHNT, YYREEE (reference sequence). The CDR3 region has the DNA TGTGCCAGCAGCCAACAAGACAGGGCGAACTATGGCTACACCTTC. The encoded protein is CASSQQDRANYGYTF.

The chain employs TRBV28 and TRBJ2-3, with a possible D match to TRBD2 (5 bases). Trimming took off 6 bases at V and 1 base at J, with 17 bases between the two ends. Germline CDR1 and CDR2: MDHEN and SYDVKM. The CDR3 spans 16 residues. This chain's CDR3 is CASSALNPEGTDTQYF. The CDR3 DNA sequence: TGTGCCAGCAGCGCGCTGAACCCGGAGGGCACAGATACGCAGTATTTT.

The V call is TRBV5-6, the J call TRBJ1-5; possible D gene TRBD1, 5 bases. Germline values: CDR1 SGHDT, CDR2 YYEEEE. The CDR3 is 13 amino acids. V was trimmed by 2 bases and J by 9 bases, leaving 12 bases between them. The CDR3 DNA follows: TGTGCCAGCAGCTTTGGAGGGGCCAGGCCCCAGCATTTT. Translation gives CASSFGGARPQHF.

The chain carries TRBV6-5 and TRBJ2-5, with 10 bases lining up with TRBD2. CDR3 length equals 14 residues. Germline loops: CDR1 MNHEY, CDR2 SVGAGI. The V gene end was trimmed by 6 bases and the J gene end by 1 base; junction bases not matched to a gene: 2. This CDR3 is CASRASGGQETQYF. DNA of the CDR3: TGTGCCAGCAGGGCTAGCGGGGGCCAAGAGACCCAGTACTTC.

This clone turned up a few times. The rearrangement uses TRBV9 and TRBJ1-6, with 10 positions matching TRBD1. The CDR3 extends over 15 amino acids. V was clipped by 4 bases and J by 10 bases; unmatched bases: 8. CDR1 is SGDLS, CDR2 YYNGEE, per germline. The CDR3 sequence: CASSPTGGGGSPLHF. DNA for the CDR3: TGTGCCAGCAGCCCGACAGGGGGCGGGGGATCACCCCTCCACTTT.

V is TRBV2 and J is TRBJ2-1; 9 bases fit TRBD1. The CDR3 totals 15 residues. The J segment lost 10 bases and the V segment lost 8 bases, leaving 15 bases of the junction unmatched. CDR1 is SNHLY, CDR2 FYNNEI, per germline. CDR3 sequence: CASVSRDREIREQFF. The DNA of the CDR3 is TGTGCCAGCGTGAGCCGGGACAGGGAAATTAGGGAGCAGTTCTTC.

The CDR3 region has the DNA TGTGCCAGCAGCCCGACAGTCAACACTGAAGCTTTCTTT. It translates to CASSPTVNTEAFF. The genes are TRBV27 and TRBJ1-1; D is possibly TRBD1 (5 bases). Germline loops: CDR1 MNHEY, CDR2 SMNVEV (reference sequence). CDR3 length: 13 residues. Trimming removed 6 bases at V and 2 bases at J, with 10 bases between.

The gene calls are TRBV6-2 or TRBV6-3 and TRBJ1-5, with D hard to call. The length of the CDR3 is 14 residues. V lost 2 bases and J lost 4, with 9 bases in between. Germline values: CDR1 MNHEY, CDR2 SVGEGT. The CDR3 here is CASSYRAVNQPQHF. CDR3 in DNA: TGTGCCAGCAGTTACAGAGCGGTGAATCAGCCCCAGCATTTT.

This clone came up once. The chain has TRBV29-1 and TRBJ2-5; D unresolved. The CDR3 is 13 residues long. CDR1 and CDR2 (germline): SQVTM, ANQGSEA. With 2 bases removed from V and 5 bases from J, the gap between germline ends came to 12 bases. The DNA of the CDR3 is TGCAGCGTTGAATCGTCTAGATGGGAGACCCAGTACTTC. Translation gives CSVESSRWETQYF. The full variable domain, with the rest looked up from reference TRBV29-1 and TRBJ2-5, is SAVISQKPSRDICQRGTSLTIQCQVDSQVTMMFWYRQQPGQSLTLIATANQGSEATYESGFVIDKFPISRPNLTFSTLTVSNMSPEDSSIYLCSVESSRWETQYFGPGTRLLVL.

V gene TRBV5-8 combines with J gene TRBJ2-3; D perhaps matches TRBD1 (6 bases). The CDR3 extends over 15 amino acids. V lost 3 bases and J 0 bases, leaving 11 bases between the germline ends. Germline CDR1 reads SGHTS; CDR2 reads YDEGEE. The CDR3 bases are TGTGCCAGCAGCTCGGGGACACCGAGCACAGATACGCAGTATTTT. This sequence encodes CASSSGTPSTDTQYF.

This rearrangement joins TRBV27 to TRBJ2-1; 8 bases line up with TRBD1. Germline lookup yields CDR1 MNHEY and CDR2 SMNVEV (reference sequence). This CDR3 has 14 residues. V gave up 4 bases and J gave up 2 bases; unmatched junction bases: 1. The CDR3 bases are TGTGCCAGCAGTTGGGACAGGACCTACAATGAGCAGTTCTTC. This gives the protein CASSWDRTYNEQFF.

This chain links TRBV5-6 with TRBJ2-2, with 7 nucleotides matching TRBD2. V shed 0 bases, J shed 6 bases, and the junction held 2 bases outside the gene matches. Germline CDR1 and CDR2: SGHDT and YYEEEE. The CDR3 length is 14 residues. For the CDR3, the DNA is TGTGCCAGCAGCTTGGCCGGGGGGTCCGGGGAGCTGTTTTTT. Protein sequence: CASSLAGGSGELFF.